Listed below are T cell receptor beta chains from one sample, sequenced in a study of cytotoxic CD8 clonotypes in ibrutinib-treated CLL. Assay used: immunoSEQ multiplex PCR; TCRdb lists only in-frame clones, some missing. The table lists about 29,000 clones, about 75% of them singletons. The sample here was PBMCs, taken after 36 months of ibrutinib treatment. Receptor source: a human donor with chronic lymphocytic leukemia. CDR3s include the opening cysteine and the closing phenylalanine or tryptophan. The D gene is left open where the match is weak. Not all rows give a size; the values are once, few, many and, for expanded clones, a class.

V gene	J gene	D gene	clone size	CDR3 DNA	CDR3 protein
TRBV19	TRBJ2-2	TRBD1	NA	TGTGCCAGTAGTATAATACAGGGGGCCAGCGGGGAGCTGTTTTTT	CASSIIQGASGELFF
TRBV4-1	TRBJ2-5	TRBD2	NA	TGCGCCAGCAGCCAAGATCTGGGGACTAGCCCAACTCCACAAGAGACCCAGTACTTC	CASSQDLGTSPTPQETQYF
TRBV9	TRBJ2-3	TRBD1	NA	TGTGCCAGCAGCCCCCCGGGACAGGGGGCGCCAGATACGCAGTATTTT	CASSPPGQGAPDTQYF
TRBV11-1	TRBJ1-2	TRBD1	once	TGTGCCAGCAGCTTGGGACAGGGTCTCGGTGGCTACACCTTC	CASSLGQGLGGYTF
TRBV2	TRBJ2-7	NA	few	TGTGCCAGCAAGGCCCTCCCAGGGGACTACGAGCAGTACTTC	CASKALPGDYEQYF
TRBV7-9	TRBJ1-4	NA	NA	TGTGCCAGCAGCTTAGGGGACGGTGCAACTAATGAAAAACTGTTTTTT	CASSLGDGATNEKLFF
TRBV18	TRBJ1-2	TRBD1	NA	TGTGCCAGCTCACCGGGGACAGGGGAAAGAGGTGGCTACACCTTC	CASSPGTGERGGYTF
TRBV5-6	TRBJ2-5	NA	NA	TGTGCCAGCAGCTTGGGCAGGGGTTACGAGACCCAGTACTTC	CASSLGRGYETQYF
TRBV9	TRBJ2-1	NA	NA	TGTGCCAGCAGCGTATTCGATGCTTCCGACAATGAGCAGTTCTTC	CASSVFDASDNEQFF
TRBV27	TRBJ2-1	NA	NA	TGTGCCAGCAGTACGTACGACAATGAGCAGTTCTTC	CASSTYDNEQFF
TRBV30	TRBJ1-5	NA	NA	TGTGCCTGGAGTAACCCGACCTCAGGCCCCCAGCCCCAGCATTTT	CAWSNPTSGPQPQHF
TRBV9	TRBJ1-1	TRBD1	NA	TGTGCCAGCAGCCCCGGACAGGGGTACATGAACACTGAAGCTTTCTTT	CASSPGQGYMNTEAFF
TRBV5-5	TRBJ2-6	NA	NA	TGTGCCAGCAGCTTACCGGGCTCTGGGGCCAACGTCCTGACTTTC	CASSLPGSGANVLTF
TRBV7-9	TRBJ1-1	NA	NA	TGTGCCAGCACCCTTCCCGAGACACCTAACACTGAAGCTTTCTTT	CASTLPETPNTEAFF
TRBV10-3	TRBJ2-7	TRBD1	NA	TGTGCCATCAGTGGGGACAGCCTCCGGTACGAGCAGTACTTC	CAISGDSLRYEQYF
TRBV5-4	TRBJ1-1	NA	NA	TGTGCCAGCAGTGAGGGGGGCTGGACTGAAGCTTTCTTT	CASSEGGWTEAFF
TRBV6-5	TRBJ2-7	NA	NA	TGTGCCAGCAGTTACAGTCAGGCCTACGAGCAGTACTTC	CASSYSQAYEQYF
TRBV30	TRBJ1-6	NA	NA	TGTGCCTGGAGTTCGGGATACTTGAATTCACCCCTCCACTTT	CAWSSGYLNSPLHF
TRBV7-2	TRBJ1-1	NA	NA	TGTGCCAGCACGGGGGGGGCTGGCACTGAAGCTTTCTTT	CASTGGAGTEAFF
TRBV7-9	TRBJ2-7	TRBD1	NA	TGTGCCAGCAGCTCGCTCGACAGGGGGCTTTACGAGCAGTACTTC	CASSSLDRGLYEQYF
TRBV9	TRBJ1-4	NA	NA	TGTGCCAGCAGCGTAGAAACCACCTGGGGTGAAAAACTGTTTTTT	CASSVETTWGEKLFF
TRBV2	TRBJ1-5	NA	NA	TGTGCCAGCAGTGACCTGGCCAGCGATCAGCCCCAGCATTTT	CASSDLASDQPQHF
TRBV4-2	TRBJ2-6	NA	NA	TGTGCCAGCAGCCGAGGGGACTTCGGCTCTGGGGCCAACGTCCTGACTTTC	CASSRGDFGSGANVLTF
TRBV2	TRBJ1-2	NA	NA	TGTGCCAGCAACACAGGTCCCTATGGCTACACCTTC	CASNTGPYGYTF
TRBV9	TRBJ2-2	TRBD1	NA	TGTGCCAGCAGCGTTAGGACAGGGGTCCCCGGGGAGCTGTTTTTT	CASSVRTGVPGELFF
TRBV13	TRBJ2-2	TRBD1	once	TGTGCCAGCAGCTTACCCACGACAGGGGCCGGGGAGCTGTTTTTT	CASSLPTTGAGELFF
TRBV10-3	TRBJ2-2	NA	NA	TGTGCCATCAGTGAGGGCACCGGTTACACCGGGGAGCTGTTTTTT	CAISEGTGYTGELFF
TRBV7-9	TRBJ2-1	NA	NA	TGTGCCAGCAGCTTTGCGTCCCCCAATGAGCAGTTCTTC	CASSFASPNEQFF
TRBV29-1	TRBJ1-2	NA	NA	TGCAGCGTTGAAGGCAGGGGAAAAGGGGCCTATGGCTACACCTTC	CSVEGRGKGAYGYTF
TRBV7-2	TRBJ1-6	NA	NA	TGTGCCAGCAGCTTAGCGGTAGGGACCTCTTCACCCCTCCACTTT	CASSLAVGTSSPLHF
TRBV9	TRBJ1-5	TRBD1	few	TGTGCCAGCAGCTTCGGACAGGGGAATCAGCCCCAGCATTTT	CASSFGQGNQPQHF